This is a list of T cell receptor beta chains from one sample in a study of blood T cells in healthy people across ages. From the 5' RACE reads, TCRdb called clonotypes with MiXCR, one entry per CDR3 protein. The sample lists under 1 million distinct CDR3 sequences, approximately 44% occurring once. Material: blood. The receptor set was obtained from a man in his sixties in good health. The CDR3 runs from the conserved cysteine through the conserved F or W. A D gene is named only where the DNA matches it firmly. Clone size is stated in some rows and not others, as once, few, many or a class when expanded.

v_call,j_call,clone_size,d_call,cdr3_nt,cdr3_aa
TRBV20-1,TRBJ1-5,.,.,TGCAGTGCTAAACAGGCAAAAGGGGGCAATCAGCCCCAGCATTTT,CSAKQAKGGNQPQHF
TRBV6-2/TRBV6-3,TRBJ2-1,.,TRBD2,TGTGCCGCAACCGCCGGGGGGTTTACCTACAATGAGCAGTTCTTC,CAATAGGFTYNEQFF
TRBV4-3,TRBJ1-4,.,.,TGCGCCAGCAGACGGGGCAATGAAAAACTGTTTTTT,CASRRGNEKLFF
TRBV29-1,TRBJ2-3,many,.,TGCAGCGTTGCTAGCACAGATACGCAGTATTTT,CSVASTDTQYF
TRBV5-1,TRBJ2-5,.,.,TGCGCCAGCAGCTTGGGGCGCAGGGGTGGGGGGACCCAGTACTTC,CASSLGRRGGGTQYF
TRBV3-1,TRBJ2-5,few,TRBD2,TGTGCCAGCAGCCAGGATACTAGCGGGCAAGAGACCCAGTACTTC,CASSQDTSGQETQYF
TRBV7-2,TRBJ2-7,.,TRBD1,TGTGCCAGCAGCGGAACCGGGACAGGCGGCTACGAGCAGTACTTC,CASSGTGTGGYEQYF
TRBV7-2,TRBJ2-1,.,.,TGTGCCAGCAGCTTACCGATTGGACTGTACAATGAGCAGTTCTTC,CASSLPIGLYNEQFF
TRBV29-1,TRBJ2-3,.,TRBD2,TGCAGCGTTGGCGCTAGCGGGGTCACAGATACGCAGTATTTT,CSVGASGVTDTQYF
TRBV7-8,TRBJ2-1,few,.,TGTGCCAGCAGCTTAGAAGGGGGGGGTTACAATGAGCAGTTCTTC,CASSLEGGGYNEQFF
TRBV20-1,TRBJ2-7,.,TRBD2,TGCAGTGCTGGGGCTAGCGGGGTGTCCTACGAGCAGTACTTC,CSAGASGVSYEQYF
TRBV6-6,TRBJ1-2,few,TRBD1,TGTGCCAGCAGGACCTCGGGACAGTACGGTAATGGCTACACCTTC,CASRTSGQYGNGYTF
TRBV6-5,TRBJ2-5,.,.,TGTGCCAGCAGGGGGCTTGGGTCCAACCAAGAGACCCAGTACTTC,CASRGLGSNQETQYF
TRBV29-1,TRBJ2-1,.,.,TGCAGCGTTGGTGACGCAGCCTACAATGAGCAGTTCTTC,CSVGDAAYNEQFF
TRBV7-9,TRBJ1-5,.,.,TGTGCCAGCAGCGCCACTACTCAGCCCCAGCATTTT,CASSATTQPQHF
TRBV28,TRBJ1-5,.,.,TGTGCCAGCAGGACCCCCAGGGGAAGGCAGCCCCAGCATTTT,CASRTPRGRQPQHF
TRBV11-2,TRBJ2-1,.,.,TGTGCCAGCAGCCCTAGCGAATACAATGAGCAGTTCTTC,CASSPSEYNEQFF
TRBV7-7,TRBJ2-1,few,TRBD2,TGTGCCAGCAGCTTGTCCGGGGGGACTGCCTACAATGAGCAGTTCTTC,CASSLSGGTAYNEQFF
TRBV27,TRBJ1-6,.,TRBD1,TGTGCCAGCAGTCGCAGACAGGGAAACTCCTATAATTCACCCCTCCACTTT,CASSRRQGNSYNSPLHF
TRBV7-2,TRBJ1-6,.,.,TGTGCCAGCAGCTCAGCTTCGAGCTCCTATAATTCACCCCTCCACTTT,CASSSASSSYNSPLHF
TRBV2,TRBJ2-5,.,.,TGTGCCAGCTCCGCGGAAGTTGGGGCGAGACAAGAGACCCAGTACTTC,CASSAEVGARQETQYF
TRBV7-2,TRBJ1-1,.,TRBD1,TGTGCCAGCAGCCCCGGACAGGCCCCGTCGACTGAAGCTTTCTTT,CASSPGQAPSTEAFF
TRBV29-1,TRBJ1-3,few,.,TGCAGCGCCGCGTGGGGAACAAACACCATATATTTT,CSAAWGTNTIYF
TRBV2,TRBJ2-7,.,.,TGTGCCAGCAGTGCGGCGTTTGGACGCTCCTACGAGCAGTACTTC,CASSAAFGRSYEQYF
TRBV20-1,TRBJ2-5,many,.,TGCAGTGCTAGAGATGGGCGGACGTACTTC,CSARDGRTYF